This T cell receptor beta chain was profiled in a study of beta chain features in type 1 diabetes. Whole-study results and caveats: Shorter TCRB CDR3s, moderately but significantly so, marked every one of the four CD4+ subsets in Type 1 diabetes patients.

The CDR3 consists of 13 residues. V dropped 5 bases and J dropped 9; count of bases not matched to a gene: 8. Germline values: CDR1 GTSNPN, CDR2 SVGIG (reference sequence). The isolated RNA, all of it, was reverse transcribed, so expressed TCRB transcripts were what got sequenced. Some clones are missing from TCRdb's copy, which holds only in-frame ones; the method was immunoSEQ multiplex PCR. The sample includes a few hundred thousand clones, 24% of them seen just once. For this clone: Its antigen remains unknown.

This rearrangement joins TRBV30 to TRBJ2-7; 12 bases are a match to TRBD2. What was sequenced was naive CD4+ T cells from blood. This TCR was sampled from a woman under 40 with type 1 diabetes. CDR3 protein: CAWATSGSRRQYF. CDR3 nucleotide sequence: TGTGCCTGGGCGACTAGCGGGAGCCGGCGGCAGTACTTC.